The clone carrying this T cell receptor beta chain was seen a handful of times. Its antigen is undetermined. Each donor's status was that of a healthy bone marrow donor. This record belongs to a study of cytomegalovirus exposure and HLA in healthy donors. Findings and caveats of the study: In vitro testing confirmed a few CMV-associated chains as specific for CMV antigens. A later analysis showed that HLA-associated TCR beta chains had undergone more clonal expansion than equally common others. Some TCR beta chains (164 of them) were listed as cytomegalovirus-associated.

The PCR contained 60 Vbeta and 13 Jbeta primers. Profiled with immunoSEQ multiplex PCR; TCRdb holds only in-frame clones, not every one. The sample contains more than 95,000 clones, 74% of which appear only once. J was trimmed by 6 bases and V by 1 base; bases with no gene match: 6. The germline V gene has CDR1 MNHNS and CDR2 SASEGT. The CDR3 sequence is 16 residues long. The J gene is TRBJ2-1, the V gene TRBV6-1; the match to TRBD2 covers 10 bases. The material sequenced was PBMCs. This clonotype was obtained from a woman between 45 and 65 years old in good health and CMV-seropositive. CDR3 sequence reads: CASSEVRAGGTNEQFF. DNA of the CDR3: TGTGCCAGCAGTGAAGTTAGAGCGGGAGGGACCAATGAGCAGTTCTTC.